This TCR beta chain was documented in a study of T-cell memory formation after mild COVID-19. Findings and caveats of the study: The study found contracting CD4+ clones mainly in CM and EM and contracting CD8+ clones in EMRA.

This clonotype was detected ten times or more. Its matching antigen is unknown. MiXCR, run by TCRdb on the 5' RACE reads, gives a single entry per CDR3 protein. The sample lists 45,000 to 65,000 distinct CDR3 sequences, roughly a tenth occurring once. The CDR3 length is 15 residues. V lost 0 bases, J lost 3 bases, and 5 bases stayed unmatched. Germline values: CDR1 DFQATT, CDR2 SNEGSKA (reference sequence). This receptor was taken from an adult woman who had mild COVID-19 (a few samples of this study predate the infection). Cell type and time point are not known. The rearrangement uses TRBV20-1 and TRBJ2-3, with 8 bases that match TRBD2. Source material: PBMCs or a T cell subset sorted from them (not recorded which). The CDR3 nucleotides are TGCAGTGCTAGAGATCCGGGAGGGCCGACAGATACGCAGTATTTT. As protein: CSARDPGGPTDTQYF.